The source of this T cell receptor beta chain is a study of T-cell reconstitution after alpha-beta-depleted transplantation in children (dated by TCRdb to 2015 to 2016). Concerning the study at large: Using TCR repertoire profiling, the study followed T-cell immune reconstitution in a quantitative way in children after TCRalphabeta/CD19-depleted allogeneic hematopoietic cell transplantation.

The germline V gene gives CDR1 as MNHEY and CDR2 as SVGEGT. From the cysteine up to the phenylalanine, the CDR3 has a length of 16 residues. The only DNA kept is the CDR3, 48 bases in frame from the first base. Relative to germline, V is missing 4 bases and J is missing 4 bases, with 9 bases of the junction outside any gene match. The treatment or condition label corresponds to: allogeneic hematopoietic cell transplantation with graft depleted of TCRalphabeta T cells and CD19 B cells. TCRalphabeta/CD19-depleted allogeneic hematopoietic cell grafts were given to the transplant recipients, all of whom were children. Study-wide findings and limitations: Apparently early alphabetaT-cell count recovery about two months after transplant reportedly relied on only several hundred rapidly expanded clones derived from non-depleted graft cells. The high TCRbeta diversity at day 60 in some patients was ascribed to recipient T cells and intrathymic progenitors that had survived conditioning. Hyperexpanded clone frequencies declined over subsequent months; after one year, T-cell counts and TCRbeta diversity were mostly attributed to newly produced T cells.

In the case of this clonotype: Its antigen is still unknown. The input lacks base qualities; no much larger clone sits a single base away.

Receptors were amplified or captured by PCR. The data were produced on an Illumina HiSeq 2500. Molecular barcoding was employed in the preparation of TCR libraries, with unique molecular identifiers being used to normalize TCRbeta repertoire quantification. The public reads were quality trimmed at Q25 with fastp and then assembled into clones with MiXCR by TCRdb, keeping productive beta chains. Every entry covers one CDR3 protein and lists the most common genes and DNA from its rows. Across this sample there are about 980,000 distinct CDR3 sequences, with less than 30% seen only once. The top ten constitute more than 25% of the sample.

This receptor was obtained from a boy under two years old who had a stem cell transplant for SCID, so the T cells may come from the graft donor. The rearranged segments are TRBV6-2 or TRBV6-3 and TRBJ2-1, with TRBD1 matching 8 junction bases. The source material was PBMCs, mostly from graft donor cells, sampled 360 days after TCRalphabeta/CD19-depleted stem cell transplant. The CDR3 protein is CASSSTGQGRYNEQFF. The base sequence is TGTGCCAGCAGTTCTACCGGACAGGGTCGGTACAATGAGCAGTTCTTC.